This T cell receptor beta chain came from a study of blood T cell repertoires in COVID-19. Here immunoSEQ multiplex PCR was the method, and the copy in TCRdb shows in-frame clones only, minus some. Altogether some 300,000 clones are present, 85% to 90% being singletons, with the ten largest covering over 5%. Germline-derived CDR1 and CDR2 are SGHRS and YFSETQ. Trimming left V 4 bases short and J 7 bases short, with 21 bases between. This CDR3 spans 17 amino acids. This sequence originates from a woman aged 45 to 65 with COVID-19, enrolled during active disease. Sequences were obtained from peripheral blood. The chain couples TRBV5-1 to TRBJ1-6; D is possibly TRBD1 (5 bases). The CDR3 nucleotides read TGCGCCAGCAGCCCCGGGGACTTCCTCGGTGTCAATTCACCCCTCCACTTT. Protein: CASSPGDFLGVNSPLHF.